This T cell receptor beta chain was identified in a study of PD-L1 blockade in urothelial cancer. Study details: Enrolled patients had been treated previously with 0 to 3 chemotherapy regimens. Among blood samples, the median T cell count was roughly 150,000.

Synthetically made TCR analog templates were put into each PCR as spikes. Some clones are missing from TCRdb's copy, which holds only in-frame ones; the method was immunoSEQ multiplex PCR. This sample has about 74,000 clones, with approximately 87% found just once. Time point indicated: pretreatment peripheral blood. Locally advanced or metastatic urothelial carcinoma was present in patients. The sample in question was PBMCs, obtained around atezolizumab (anti-PD-L1) treatment. The source is an older man with urothelial cancer.

DNA of the CDR3: TGTGCCAGCAGGCGGGGCGGGAGAGACACCGGGGAGCTGTTTTTT. Protein: CASRRGGRDTGELFF. This rearrangement joins TRBV28 to TRBJ2-2; 7 bases fit TRBD2. J lost 3 bases, V lost 6 bases, and 7 bases had no gene match. CDR3 length: 15 residues. The V gene's germline CDR1 is MDHEN and CDR2 SYDVKM.